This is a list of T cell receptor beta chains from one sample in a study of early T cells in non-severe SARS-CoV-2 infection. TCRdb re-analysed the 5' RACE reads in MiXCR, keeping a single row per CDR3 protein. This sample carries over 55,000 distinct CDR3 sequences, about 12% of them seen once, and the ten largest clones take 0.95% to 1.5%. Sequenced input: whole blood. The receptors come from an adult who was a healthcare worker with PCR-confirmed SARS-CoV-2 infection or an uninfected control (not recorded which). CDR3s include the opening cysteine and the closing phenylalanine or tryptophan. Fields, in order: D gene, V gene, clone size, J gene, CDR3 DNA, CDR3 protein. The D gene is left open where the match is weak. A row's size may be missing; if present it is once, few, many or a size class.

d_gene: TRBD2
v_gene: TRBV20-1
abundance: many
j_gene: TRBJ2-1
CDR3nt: TGCAGTCCAGTTAGCGGGGGGAATTACAATGAGCAGTTCTTC
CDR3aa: CSPVSGGNYNEQFF

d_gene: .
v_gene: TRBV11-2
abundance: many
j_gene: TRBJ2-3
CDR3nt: TGTGCCAGCAGCTCGACCCCGACAGGATCTACGACGCAGTATTTT
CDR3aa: CASSSTPTGSTTQYF

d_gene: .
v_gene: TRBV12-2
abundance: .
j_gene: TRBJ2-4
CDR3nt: TGTGCAAGTCGCTCGCTCTCTCAATCAGCCAAAAACATTCAGTACTTC
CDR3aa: CASRSLSQSAKNIQYF

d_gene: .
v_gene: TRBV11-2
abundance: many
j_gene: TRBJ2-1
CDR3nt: TGTGCCAGCAGCCCGTTAGGTGTCGACCATGAGCAGTTCTTC
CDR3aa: CASSPLGVDHEQFF

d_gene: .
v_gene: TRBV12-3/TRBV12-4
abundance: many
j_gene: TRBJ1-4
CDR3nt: TGTGCCAGCAGTTTCTTAGGGACCGGGAATGAAAAACTGTTTTTT
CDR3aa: CASSFLGTGNEKLFF

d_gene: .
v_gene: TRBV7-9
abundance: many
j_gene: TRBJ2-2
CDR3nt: TGTGCCTACCAAGGGCTTACCGGGGAGCTGTTTTTT
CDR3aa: CAYQGLTGELFF

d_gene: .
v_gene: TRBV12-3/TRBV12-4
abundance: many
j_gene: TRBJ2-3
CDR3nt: TGTGCCAGCAGTTTAGGGGAGGGGGAAGCTAGCACAGATACGCAGTATTTT
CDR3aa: CASSLGEGEASTDTQYF

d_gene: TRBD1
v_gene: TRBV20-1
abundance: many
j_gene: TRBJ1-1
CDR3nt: TGCAGTGCCACGGGACAGGGTCCCACTGAAGCTTTCTTT
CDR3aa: CSATGQGPTEAFF

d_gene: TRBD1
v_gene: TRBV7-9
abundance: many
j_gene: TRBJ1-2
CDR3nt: TGTGCCAGCTCACGACAGGGGGATGGCTACACCTTC
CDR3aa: CASSRQGDGYTF

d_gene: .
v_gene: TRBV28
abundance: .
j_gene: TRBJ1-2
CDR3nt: TGTGCCAGCAGTTTACGTTTGGGGGACTATGGCTACACCTTC
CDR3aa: CASSLRLGDYGYTF

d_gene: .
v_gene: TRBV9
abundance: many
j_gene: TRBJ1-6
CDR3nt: TGTGCCAGCGGAGAACAGGCGAATTCACCCCTCCACTTT
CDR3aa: CASGEQANSPLHF

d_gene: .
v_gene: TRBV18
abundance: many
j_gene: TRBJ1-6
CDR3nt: TGTGCCAGCTCACCGTCCCCAAGACAGTCCGCTAATTCACCCCTCCACTTT
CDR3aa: CASSPSPRQSANSPLHF

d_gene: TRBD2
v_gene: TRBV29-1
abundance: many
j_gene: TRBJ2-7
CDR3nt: TGCAGCGTTGAAGAAACGACTAGCGTTATAAAGTACTTC
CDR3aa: CSVEETTSVIKYF

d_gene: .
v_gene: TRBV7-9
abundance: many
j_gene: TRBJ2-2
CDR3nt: TGTGCCAGCAGCCGGGACCTCACCGGGGAGCTGTTTTTT
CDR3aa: CASSRDLTGELFF

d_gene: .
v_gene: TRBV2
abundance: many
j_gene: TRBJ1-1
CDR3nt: TGTGCCAGCAGTGCCGGAGGGAGCTACACTGAAGCTTTCTTT
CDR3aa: CASSAGGSYTEAFF

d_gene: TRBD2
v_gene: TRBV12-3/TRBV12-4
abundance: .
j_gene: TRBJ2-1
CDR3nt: TGTGCCAGCAGTGGCCGGACTAGCTTCAATGAGCAGTTCTTC
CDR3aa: CASSGRTSFNEQFF

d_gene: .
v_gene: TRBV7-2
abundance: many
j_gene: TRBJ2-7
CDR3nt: TGTGCCAGCAGTATAGGGCGGGATTACTACGAGCAGTACTTC
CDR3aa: CASSIGRDYYEQYF

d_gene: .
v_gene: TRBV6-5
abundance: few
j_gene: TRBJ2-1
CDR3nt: TGTGCCAGCAGTTACTTGGCCGGGGGATCCTACAATGAGCAGTTCTTC
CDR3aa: CASSYLAGGSYNEQFF

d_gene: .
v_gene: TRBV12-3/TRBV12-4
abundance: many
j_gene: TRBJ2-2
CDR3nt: TGTGCCAGCAGTTTTCGGATTCCGAACACCGGGGAGCTGTTTTTT
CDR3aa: CASSFRIPNTGELFF

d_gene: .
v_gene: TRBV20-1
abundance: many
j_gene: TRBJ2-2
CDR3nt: TGCAGTGCTAGAGATTCTACAGGGCGCACCGGGGAGCTGTTTTTT
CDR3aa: CSARDSTGRTGELFF

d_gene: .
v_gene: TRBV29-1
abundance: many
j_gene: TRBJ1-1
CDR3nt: TGCAGCGTTGAAGATACTGGAGCTTTCTTT
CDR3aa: CSVEDTGAFF

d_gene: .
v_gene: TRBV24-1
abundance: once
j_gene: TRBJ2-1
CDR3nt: TGTGCCACCAGCACCTATAATGAGCAGTTCTTC
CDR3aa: CATSTYNEQFF

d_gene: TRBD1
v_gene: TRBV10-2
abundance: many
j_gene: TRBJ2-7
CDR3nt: TGCGCCAGCAGTGAGTTACGAACAGGGGGCTTTTCCTACGAGCAGTACTTC
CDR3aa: CASSELRTGGFSYEQYF

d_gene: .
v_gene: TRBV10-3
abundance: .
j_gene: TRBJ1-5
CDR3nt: TGTGCCATCAGCAGGGTAGGAGGCCAGCCCCGGCATTTT
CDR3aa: CAISRVGGQPRHF

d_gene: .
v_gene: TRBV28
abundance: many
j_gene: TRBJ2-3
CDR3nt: TGTGCCAGCAGTCCAAGACCCCACTTTCTGACGGCAGATACGCAGTATTTT
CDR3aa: CASSPRPHFLTADTQYF

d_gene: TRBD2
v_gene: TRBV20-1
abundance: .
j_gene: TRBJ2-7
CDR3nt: TGCAGTGCCCGCCAGACTAGCGGGGGGGCCTTTTTCTACGAGCAGTACTTC
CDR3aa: CSARQTSGGAFFYEQYF

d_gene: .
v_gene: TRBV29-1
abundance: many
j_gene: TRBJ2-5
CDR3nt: TGCAGCGTTGACTCTGTTTCAGAGACCCAGTACTTC
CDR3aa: CSVDSVSETQYF

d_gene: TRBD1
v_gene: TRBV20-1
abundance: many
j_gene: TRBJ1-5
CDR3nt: TGCAGTGCTAGAAAAGGGACAGGTAGCCAGCCCCAGCATTTT
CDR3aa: CSARKGTGSQPQHF

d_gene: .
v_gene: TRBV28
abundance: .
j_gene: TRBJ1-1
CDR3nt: TGTGCCAGCAGTTTTGGCTCAACGGGGGAAGCTTTCTTT
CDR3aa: CASSFGSTGEAFF

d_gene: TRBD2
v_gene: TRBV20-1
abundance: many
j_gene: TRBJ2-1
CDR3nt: TGCAGTGCTAGAGATCCTCTAGCGGGAGGTTCTAATGAGCAGTTCTTC
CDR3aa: CSARDPLAGGSNEQFF

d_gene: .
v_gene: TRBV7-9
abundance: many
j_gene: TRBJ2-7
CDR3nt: TGTGCCAGCAGCGACGGAAGACGAAAGCAGTACTTC
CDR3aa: CASSDGRRKQYF

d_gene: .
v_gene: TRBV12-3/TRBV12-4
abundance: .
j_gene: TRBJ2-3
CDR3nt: TGTGCCAGCAGTGGGGGGGCACGTCACACAGATACGCAGTATTTT
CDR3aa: CASSGGARHTDTQYF

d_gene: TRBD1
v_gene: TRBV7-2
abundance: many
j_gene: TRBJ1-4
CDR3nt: TGTGCCAGCAGCTTAATGGGACAGACGAATGAAAAACTGTTTTTT
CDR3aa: CASSLMGQTNEKLFF

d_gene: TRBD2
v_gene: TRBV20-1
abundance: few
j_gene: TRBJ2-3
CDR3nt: TGCAGTGCGGCGGGGGGCCGTGACGGCACAGATACGCAGTATTTT
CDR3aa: CSAAGGRDGTDTQYF

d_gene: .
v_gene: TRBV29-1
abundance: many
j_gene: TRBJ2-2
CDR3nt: TGCAGCGCCCTAAAGAACACCGGGGAGCTGTTTTTT
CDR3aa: CSALKNTGELFF

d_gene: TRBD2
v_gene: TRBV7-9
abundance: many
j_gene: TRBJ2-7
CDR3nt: TGTGCCAGCACTTCCGGAGGGAGCGGGACGGCTGAGGAGCAGTACTTC
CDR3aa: CASTSGGSGTAEEQYF

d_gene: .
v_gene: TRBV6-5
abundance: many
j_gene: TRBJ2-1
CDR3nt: TGTGCCACCTTGGGGCTGGGCAATGAGCAGTTCTTC
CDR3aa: CATLGLGNEQFF

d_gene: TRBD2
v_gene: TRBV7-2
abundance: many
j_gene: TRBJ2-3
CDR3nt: TGTGCCAGCAGCCCTAGCGGGGGGGCCTTGGATACGCAGTATTTT
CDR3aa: CASSPSGGALDTQYF

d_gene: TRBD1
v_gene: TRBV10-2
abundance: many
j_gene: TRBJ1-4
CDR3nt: TGCGCCAGCAGTGAGCCCGGACAGGGGAAGGAAAAACTGTTTTTT
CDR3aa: CASSEPGQGKEKLFF

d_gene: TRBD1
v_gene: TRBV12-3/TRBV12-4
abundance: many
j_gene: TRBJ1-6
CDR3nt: TGTGCCAGCACAGACAGGGAAGGGACCTATAATTCACCCCTCCACTTT
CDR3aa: CASTDREGTYNSPLHF

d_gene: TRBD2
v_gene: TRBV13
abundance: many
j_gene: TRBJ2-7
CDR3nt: TGTGCCAGCAGCTTAGGCCGGGAGGCTCTGTCGGACGAGCAGTACTTC
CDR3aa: CASSLGREALSDEQYF

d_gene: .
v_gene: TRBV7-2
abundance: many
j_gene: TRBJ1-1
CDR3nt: TGTGCCAGCAGCTTATCAGGGTGGACTGAAGCTTTCTTT
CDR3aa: CASSLSGWTEAFF

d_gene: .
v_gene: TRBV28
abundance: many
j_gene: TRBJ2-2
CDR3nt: TGTGCCAGCAGCACCTACACCGGGGAGCTGTTTTTT
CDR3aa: CASSTYTGELFF

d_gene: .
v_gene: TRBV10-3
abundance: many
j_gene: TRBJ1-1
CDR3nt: TGTGCCATCAGTGAGTCCTGGGATACTATGAACACTGAAGCTTTCTTT
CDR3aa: CAISESWDTMNTEAFF

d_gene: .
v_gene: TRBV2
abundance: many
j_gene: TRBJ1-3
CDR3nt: TGTGCCAGCAGACGGGGGCGGAACACTGGAAACACCATATATTTT
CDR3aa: CASRRGRNTGNTIYF

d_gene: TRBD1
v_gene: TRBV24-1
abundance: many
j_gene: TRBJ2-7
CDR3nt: TGTGCCACCAGTGATCGAGGGGGCACCTACGAGCAGTACTTC
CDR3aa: CATSDRGGTYEQYF

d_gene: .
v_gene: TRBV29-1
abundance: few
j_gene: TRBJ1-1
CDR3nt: TGCAGCGTGGGGTTGAAGACCTCCACTGAAGCTTTCTTT
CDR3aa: CSVGLKTSTEAFF

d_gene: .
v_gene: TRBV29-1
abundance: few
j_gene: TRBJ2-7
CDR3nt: TGCAGCGTTGAGGGGGGAGAGACCTACGAGCAGTACTTC
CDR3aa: CSVEGGETYEQYF

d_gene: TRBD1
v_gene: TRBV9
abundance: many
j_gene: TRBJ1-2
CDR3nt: TGTGCCAGCAGCGTGGGACAGGGGCGGACAGATGGCTACACCTTC
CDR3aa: CASSVGQGRTDGYTF

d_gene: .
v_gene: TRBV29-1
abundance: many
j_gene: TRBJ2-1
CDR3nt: TGCAGCGTTGGGTACAGGGAAAACAATGAGCAGTTCTTC
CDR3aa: CSVGYRENNEQFF

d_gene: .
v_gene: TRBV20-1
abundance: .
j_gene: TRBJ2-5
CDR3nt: TGCAGTGCTAGAGGGATTAGCGGAGACCAAGAGACCCAGTACTTC
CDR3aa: CSARGISGDQETQYF

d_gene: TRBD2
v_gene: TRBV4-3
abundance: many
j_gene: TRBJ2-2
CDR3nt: TGCGCCAGCAGCCAGGGACTAGCGGGAGTGAACGGGGAGCTGTTTTTT
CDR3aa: CASSQGLAGVNGELFF

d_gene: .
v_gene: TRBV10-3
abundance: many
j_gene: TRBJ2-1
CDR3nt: TGTGCCATACACGGACCCGGGGGGCAGTTCTTC
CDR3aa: CAIHGPGGQFF

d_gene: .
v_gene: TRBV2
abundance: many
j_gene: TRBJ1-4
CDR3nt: TGTGCCAGCGCGGGTCTCCTCCGGGAAAAACTGTTTTTT
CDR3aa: CASAGLLREKLFF

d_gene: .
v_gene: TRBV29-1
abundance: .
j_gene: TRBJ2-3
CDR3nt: TGCAGCGTTGGCTCAAATACGCAGTATTTT
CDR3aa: CSVGSNTQYF

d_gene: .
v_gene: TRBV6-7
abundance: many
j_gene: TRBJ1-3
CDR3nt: TGTGCCAGCAGGTCCCCCCCCGGGAGCTCTGGAAACACCATATATTTT
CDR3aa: CASRSPPGSSGNTIYF

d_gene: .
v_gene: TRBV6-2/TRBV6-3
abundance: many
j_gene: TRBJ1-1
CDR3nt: TGTGCCAGCAGTTACTGGGATGAAGCTTTCTTT
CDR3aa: CASSYWDEAFF

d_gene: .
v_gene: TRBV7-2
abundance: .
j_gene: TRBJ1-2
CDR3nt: TGTGCCAGCAGCTTAATCCCCCAGGGGCAATATGGCTACACCTTC
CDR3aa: CASSLIPQGQYGYTF

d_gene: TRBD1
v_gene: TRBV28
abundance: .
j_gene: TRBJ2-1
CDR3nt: TGTGCCAGCAGTTCCTACGGACAGGGAACCTCTGAGGAGCAGTTCTTC
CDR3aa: CASSSYGQGTSEEQFF